The rows below give T cell receptor beta chains drawn from one sample of a study of cytomegalovirus exposure and HLA in healthy donors. Assay: immunoSEQ multiplex PCR; the TCRdb copy retains only in-frame clones and omits some. Altogether more than 90,000 clones are present, approximately 81% being singletons, with the ten largest covering roughly 4.3%. The sequenced sample consisted of PBMCs. The origin of the receptors is a woman aged 40 to 49 in good health and CMV-seropositive. The CDR3 runs from the conserved cysteine through the conserved F or W. A D gene is named only where the DNA matches it firmly. Not every row has a clone size; where given, it reads once, few, many or a size class.

j_call: TRBJ2-7; clone_size: few; v_call: TRBV6-6; d_call: NA; cdr3_aa: CASSYLVNSEQYF; cdr3_nt: TGTGCCAGCAGTTACTTAGTCAATTCCGAGCAGTACTTC
j_call: TRBJ2-1; clone_size: NA; v_call: TRBV7-2; d_call: TRBD2; cdr3_aa: CASSPPGSGRYNEQFF; cdr3_nt: TGTGCCAGCAGCCCGCCAGGTAGCGGGAGGTACAATGAGCAGTTCTTC
j_call: TRBJ2-7; clone_size: NA; v_call: TRBV18; d_call: TRBD1; cdr3_aa: CASSNRGEQYF; cdr3_nt: TGTGCCAGCTCGAACAGGGGCGAGCAGTACTTC
j_call: TRBJ2-1; clone_size: NA; v_call: TRBV5-1; d_call: NA; cdr3_aa: CASSLDRPSSKQFF; cdr3_nt: TGCGCCAGCAGCTTGGACAGACCCTCGTCAAAGCAGTTCTTC
j_call: TRBJ2-3; clone_size: NA; v_call: TRBV5-1; d_call: TRBD2; cdr3_aa: CASSWGTKSDTQYF; cdr3_nt: TGCGCCAGCAGCTGGGGGACTAAATCAGATACGCAGTATTTT
j_call: TRBJ1-5; clone_size: NA; v_call: TRBV7-8; d_call: NA; cdr3_aa: CASSLGRVEQPQHF; cdr3_nt: TGTGCCAGCAGCTTAGGCAGGGTCGAACAGCCCCAGCATTTT
j_call: TRBJ2-5; clone_size: few; v_call: TRBV14; d_call: TRBD2; cdr3_aa: CASSHWTSGREETQYF; cdr3_nt: TGTGCCAGCAGCCACTGGACTAGCGGGAGGGAAGAGACCCAGTACTTC
j_call: TRBJ1-3; clone_size: NA; v_call: TRBV10-2; d_call: NA; cdr3_aa: CASSETPGSSGNTIYF; cdr3_nt: TGCGCCAGCAGTGAAACGCCGGGATCCTCTGGAAACACCATATATTTT
j_call: TRBJ2-1; clone_size: NA; v_call: TRBV2; d_call: TRBD2; cdr3_aa: CASVAGATYNEQFF; cdr3_nt: TGTGCCAGCGTAGCGGGGGCTACCTACAATGAGCAGTTCTTC
j_call: TRBJ2-2; clone_size: NA; v_call: TRBV15; d_call: NA; cdr3_aa: CATSRGGSRSGELFF; cdr3_nt: TGTGCCACCAGCAGAGGTGGGAGCAGGTCCGGGGAGCTGTTTTTT
j_call: TRBJ2-3; clone_size: NA; v_call: TRBV6-1; d_call: TRBD2; cdr3_aa: CASSEGSGVTDTQYF; cdr3_nt: TGTGCCAGCAGTGAAGGTAGCGGGGTCACAGATACGCAGTATTTT
j_call: TRBJ1-4; clone_size: NA; v_call: TRBV30; d_call: TRBD1; cdr3_aa: CACPTGTGFEKLFF; cdr3_nt: TGTGCCTGCCCCACCGGGACAGGGTTCGAAAAACTGTTTTTT
j_call: TRBJ2-1; clone_size: few; v_call: TRBV29-1; d_call: TRBD2; cdr3_aa: CSVSGTSETYNEQFF; cdr3_nt: TGCAGCGTTTCTGGGACTAGCGAGACCTACAATGAGCAGTTCTTC
j_call: TRBJ2-1; clone_size: NA; v_call: TRBV6-1; d_call: TRBD1; cdr3_aa: CASSEVTGTGNAEQFF; cdr3_nt: TGTGCCAGCAGTGAGGTAACCGGGACAGGAAATGCTGAGCAGTTCTTC
j_call: TRBJ1-1; clone_size: NA; v_call: TRBV5-1; d_call: TRBD1; cdr3_aa: CASSFRDRGTMNTEAFF; cdr3_nt: TGCGCCAGCAGCTTCCGGGACAGGGGGACAATGAACACTGAAGCTTTCTTT
j_call: TRBJ1-1; clone_size: NA; v_call: TRBV18; d_call: NA; cdr3_aa: CASSPLMNTEAFF; cdr3_nt: TGTGCCAGCTCACCTCTTATGAACACTGAAGCTTTCTTT
j_call: TRBJ2-3; clone_size: NA; v_call: TRBV7-7; d_call: TRBD2; cdr3_aa: CASGPGGSTDTQYF; cdr3_nt: TGTGCTAGTGGCCCGGGGGGTAGCACAGATACGCAGTATTTT
j_call: TRBJ2-2; clone_size: NA; v_call: TRBV30; d_call: TRBD1; cdr3_aa: CAWSPGTGYTGELFF; cdr3_nt: TGTGCCTGGAGCCCCGGGACAGGGTACACCGGGGAGCTGTTTTTT
j_call: TRBJ2-7; clone_size: once; v_call: TRBV10-2; d_call: TRBD1; cdr3_aa: CASSESGGTGKDEQYF; cdr3_nt: TGCGCCAGCAGTGAGTCAGGAGGGACAGGGAAAGACGAGCAGTACTTC
j_call: TRBJ1-2; clone_size: NA; v_call: TRBV27; d_call: TRBD1; cdr3_aa: CASSLGTGGGYGYTF; cdr3_nt: TGTGCCAGCAGCCTAGGGACAGGGGGAGGGTATGGCTACACCTTC
j_call: TRBJ2-5; clone_size: NA; v_call: TRBV21-1; d_call: NA; cdr3_aa: CASSQTGKETQYF; cdr3_nt: TGTGCCAGCAGCCAGACAGGGAAGGAGACCCAGTACTTC
j_call: TRBJ2-7; clone_size: NA; v_call: TRBV5-1; d_call: TRBD2; cdr3_aa: CASREGGVASYEQYF; cdr3_nt: TGCGCCAGCCGTGAGGGAGGGGTCGCCTCCTACGAGCAGTACTTC
j_call: TRBJ2-1; clone_size: NA; v_call: TRBV11-2; d_call: NA; cdr3_aa: CASSLVAGYNNEQFF; cdr3_nt: TGTGCCAGCAGCTTAGTTGCAGGGTATAACAATGAGCAGTTCTTC
j_call: TRBJ2-1; clone_size: NA; v_call: TRBV5-4; d_call: NA; cdr3_aa: CASSLQAGSNEQFF; cdr3_nt: TGTGCCAGCAGCTTGCAGGCAGGGTCCAATGAGCAGTTCTTC